The T cell receptor beta chain described here comes from a study of PD-L1 blockade in urothelial cancer. Time point given: pretreatment peripheral blood. Only a few counts were recorded for this clone. Using immunoSEQ multiplex PCR, the repertoire was profiled, and TCRdb retains in-frame clones only, with some absent. Of 65,000 to 80,000 clones in the sample, 90% were seen once. This CDR3 region has 15 residues. The junction had 9 bases not matched to a gene; V was cut back by 5 bases and J by 7 bases. CDR1 SGHTA and CDR2 FQGTGA come from the germline V gene. The sequencing used PBMCs, collected around atezolizumab (anti-PD-L1) treatment. The chain carries TRBV7-3 and TRBJ2-1; TRBD2 matches 9 bases. The TCR comes from a man aged 70 or older with urothelial cancer. CDR3 DNA sequence: TGTGCCAGCAGCGCGACTAGCGGAAGGTGGAATGAGCAGTTCTTC. Translation gives CASSATSGRWNEQFF. Full variable domain (outside the CDR3, taken from reference TRBV7-3 and TRBJ2-1): GAGVSQTPSNKVTEKGKYVELRCDPISGHTALYWYRQSLGQGPEFLIYFQGTGAADDSGLPNDRFFAVRPEGSVSTLKIQRTERGDSAVYLCASSATSGRWNEQFFGPGTRLTVL.